These 22 T cell receptor beta chains share one sample of origin, sequenced in a study of chemoradiotherapy in HPV16-positive cancers. Measured with immunoSEQ multiplex PCR; TCRdb has only the in-frame clones, and not every one. The sample has approximately 10,000 clones; around 80% are singletons. Collection of the sample occurred from a patient who underwent chemoradiotherapy. The source is a human donor with HPV-associated anogenital cancer.

The gene calls are TRBV29-1 and TRBJ2-2; TRBD1 is a possible D gene (6 bases). CDR1 SQVTM and CDR2 ANQGSEA come from the germline V gene. Trimming removed 4 bases from V and 4 bases from J, with 10 bases in between. The CDR3 totals 13 residues. CDR3 protein: CSVGSGVTGELFF. The CDR3, as DNA: TGCAGCGTTGGATCAGGGGTCACCGGGGAGCTGTTTTTT.

This clone was recorded a few times. The V and J genes are TRBV9 and TRBJ1-1; 7 bases fit TRBD1. This CDR3 is built from 12 residues. The germline V gene has CDR1 SGDLS and CDR2 YYNGEE. Losses at the gene ends were 7 bases for V and 7 bases for J; bases not matched to a gene: 7. In DNA, the CDR3 is TGTGCCAGCGTAGATAGGACAGGTGAAGCTTTCTTT. Its protein product is CASVDRTGEAFF.

The genes are TRBV7-9 and TRBJ2-2; 15 nucleotides align to TRBD2. The CDR3 is made up of 16 amino acids. CDR1 is SEHNR, CDR2 FQNEAQ, per germline (reference sequence). V lost 4 bases, J lost 6 bases, and 3 bases stayed unmatched. The CDR3 nucleotides read TGTGCCAGCAGCTCCAGGACTAGCGGGGGGGCCGGGGAGCTGTTTTTT. It translates to CASSSRTSGGAGELFF.

The chain combines TRBV18 with TRBJ2-5, with D unresolved. Germline V CDR1 and CDR2: KGHSH, LQKENI. Trimming left V 2 bases short and J 2 bases short, with 6 bases between. This CDR3 region has 13 residues. CDR3 DNA sequence: TGTGCCAGCTCACCAGGGAATCAAGAGACCCAGTACTTC. Translating it yields CASSPGNQETQYF.

The V call is TRBV27, the J call TRBJ1-1; TRBD1 matches 8 bases. CDR1 is MNHEY and CDR2 is SMNVEV in the germline V gene (reference sequence). CDR3 size: 15 residues. V dropped 2 bases and J dropped 0; count of bases not matched to a gene: 2. The CDR3: CASSLLRGLNTEAFF. CDR3 coding DNA: TGTGCCAGCAGTTTACTCAGGGGGCTGAACACTGAAGCTTTCTTT.

The chain links TRBV2 to TRBJ2-1, with 8 bases that match TRBD2. Germline-derived CDR1 and CDR2 are SNHLY and FYNNEI. This CDR3 is built from 14 residues. The V and J ends lost 6 bases and 4 bases, in that order; junction bases with no gene match: 5. CDR3 DNA sequence: TGTGCCAGCAGATCAAGCGGGGGTTACAATGAGCAGTTCTTC. Its translation is CASRSSGGYNEQFF.

The V gene is TRBV7-8, the J gene TRBJ1-1, with D perhaps TRBD1 (6 bases). Trimming took off 6 bases at V and 11 bases at J, with 22 bases between the two ends. The germline V gene has CDR1 SGHVS and CDR2 FQNEAQ. CDR3 length equals 14 residues. For the CDR3, the DNA is TGTGCCAGCAGTTTCACCCGACAGGCTGGAGGGGCTTTCTTT. Translation: CASSFTRQAGGAFF.

This clone has only one observation. V and J are TRBV7-3 and TRBJ2-2, with no clear D. Germline CDR1 and CDR2: SGHTA and FQGTGA. The CDR3 consists of 16 residues. The V gene lost 5 bases and the J gene lost 2 bases, with 15 bases spanning the gap. CDR3 loop: CASSLSATVNTGELFF. The CDR3 nucleotides are TGTGCCAGCAGCCTTTCGGCTACAGTTAACACCGGGGAGCTGTTTTTT.

The J gene is TRBJ2-5, the V gene TRBV4-2; TRBD2 agrees at 7 bases. Near its end, the DNA agrees better with TRBJ2-7, so the J call may be wrong. The germline V gene encodes CDR1 LGHNA and CDR2 YNFKEQ. CDR3 length: 14 amino acids. The CDR3 nucleotides are TGTGCCAGCAGCCAAGGGTTCGGGGGGTACGAGCAGTACTTC. As protein: CASSQGFGGYEQYF.

This rearrangement joins TRBV5-1 to TRBJ2-4, with D possibly TRBD1 on 5 matching bases. V was trimmed by 0 bases and J by 6 bases, leaving 10 bases between them. The CDR3 is made up of 14 amino acids. Per germline, CDR1 SGHRS and CDR2 YFSETQ. The CDR3 bases are TGCGCCAGCAGCTTGGACAGGTCGTCAAACATTCAGTACTTC. It specifies CASSLDRSSNIQYF.

The chain carries TRBV6-5 and TRBJ1-2; no clear D gene. Trimming pared 4 bases from V and 8 bases from J, leaving 14 bases between. Germline CDR1 MNHEY, CDR2 SVGAGI. The CDR3 is 13 amino acids. The CDR3 is CASSFVGELGYTF. For the CDR3, the DNA is TGTGCCAGCAGTTTCGTCGGGGAGTTGGGCTACACCTTC.

V usage is TRBV7-2 and J usage is TRBJ2-2; possible D gene TRBD1, 5 bases. Germline CDR1 is SGHTA and CDR2 is FQGNSA. Deletions cut 0 bases from V and 7 bases from J, with 9 bases between. CDR3 length: 14 amino acids. Here the CDR3 reads CASSLAQGGGELFF. The DNA of the CDR3 is TGTGCCAGCAGCTTAGCCCAGGGCGGCGGGGAGCTGTTTTTT.

The V and J genes are TRBV19 and TRBJ2-1; TRBD2 might be the D (6 bases). In germline, CDR1 is LNHDA, CDR2 SQIVND (reference sequence). This CDR3 is 14 amino acids long. Trimming pared 4 bases from V and 8 bases from J, leaving 15 bases between. CDR3 sequence reads: CASSRWGDDDEQFF. CDR3 nucleotides: TGTGCCAGTAGTAGATGGGGGGACGACGATGAGCAGTTCTTC.

The chain employs TRBV4-3 and TRBJ2-7; D is unresolved. This CDR3 spans 15 amino acids. Trimming removed 4 bases at V and 6 bases at J, with 19 bases between. Germline loops: CDR1 LGHNA, CDR2 YSLEER. CDR3 coding DNA: TGCGCCAGCAGCCCTACAACAGCGAGGTTAGGCGAGCAGTACTTC. It codes for CASSPTTARLGEQYF.

The chain has TRBV7-2 and TRBJ2-7; D is unresolved. This CDR3 is 15 amino acids long. The V end lost 1 base, the J end lost 8 bases, and 18 bases lay between the germline ends. Looked up from germline, CDR1 is SGHTA and CDR2 is FQGNSA. CDR3 DNA: TGTGCCAGCAGCTTAGGTACCGCCCTGGGCTTGCAGCAGTACTTC. It codes for CASSLGTALGLQQYF.

The chain links TRBV5-1 to TRBJ2-2; D is uncertain. V dropped 0 bases and J dropped 3 bases, with 9 bases sitting between them. From germline, CDR1 is SGHRS and CDR2 YFSETQ. The CDR3 totals 15 residues. For the CDR3, the DNA is TGCGCCAGCAGCTTGGACGGTTCGGACACCGGGGAGCTGTTTTTT. This encodes CASSLDGSDTGELFF.

CDR3 protein: CASCRGQGTYEQYF. As DNA, the CDR3 is TGTGCCAGCTGCCGGGGACAGGGGACCTACGAGCAGTACTTC. The V gene is TRBV27, the J gene TRBJ2-7; 10 bases map to TRBD1. V dropped 8 bases and J dropped 2; count of bases not matched to a gene: 6. The length of the CDR3 is 14 residues. The germline V gene has CDR1 MNHEY and CDR2 SMNVEV (reference sequence).

V and J are TRBV2 and TRBJ1-4; 8 nucleotides line up with TRBD1. Germline CDR1 reads SNHLY; CDR2 reads FYNNEI. The CDR3 length is 14 residues. Germline trimming cut 4 bases from V and 7 bases from J; bases unmatched to any gene: 5. The CDR3 bases are TGTGCCAGCAGTGTACCACAGGGGGGTGAAAAACTGTTTTTT. Its protein is CASSVPQGGEKLFF.

The chain recombines TRBV2 with TRBJ2-6, with 7 nucleotides matching TRBD2. V was pared by 8 bases and J by 9 bases, with 7 bases of the junction left unmatched. The CDR3 spans 13 residues. CDR1 SNHLY and CDR2 FYNNEI come from the germline V gene. The CDR3 protein is CASGGENGNVLTF. DNA of the CDR3: TGTGCCAGCGGGGGGGAGAATGGCAACGTCCTGACTTTC.

The chain combines TRBV11-2 with TRBJ1-6; D perhaps matches TRBD1 (5 bases). Germline-derived CDR1 and CDR2 are SGHAT and FQNNGV. Trimming stripped 5 bases from V and 9 bases from J, with 14 bases between. This CDR3 has 14 residues. The CDR3 coding sequence is TGTGCCAGCAGCAACGGGGGAGAGAGTTCACCCCTCCACTTT. Amino acids: CASSNGGESSPLHF.

V gene TRBV5-1 combines with J gene TRBJ2-7; TRBD1 matches at 9 bases. Per germline, CDR1 SGHRS and CDR2 YFSETQ. The junction had 6 bases not matched to a gene; V was cut back by 5 bases and J by 0 bases. This CDR3 comprises 15 residues. In DNA form, the CDR3 reads TGCGCCAGCAGGACCCGGACAGGGGACTCCTACGAGCAGTACTTC. Amino acids: CASRTRTGDSYEQYF.

This rearrangement joins TRBV7-9 to TRBJ2-3, with D uncertain. The CDR3 is 13 amino acids. Trimming pared 5 bases from V and 2 bases from J, leaving 8 bases between. Germline V gene data show CDR1 as SEHNR and CDR2 as FQNEAQ (reference sequence). CDR3 DNA sequence: TGTGCCAGCAGCCTTAGACTCACAGATACGCAGTATTTT. Amino acids: CASSLRLTDTQYF.